This TCR beta chain originates from a study of OX40 agonist ivuxolimab in advanced cancers. Study information: Patients received ivuxolimab, an intravenous treatment, every 2 weeks at 0.01 to 10 mg/kg. Dose-escalation subjects each had hepatocellular carcinoma, melanoma, renal cell or head and neck cancer.

TCRdb's copy holds only in-frame clones and misses some; the assay was immunoSEQ multiplex PCR. The sample lists fewer than 60,000 clones; approximately 80% were seen once. The V gene's germline CDR1 is KGHSH and CDR2 LQKENI. CDR3 size: 15 residues. J lost 2 bases, V lost 3 bases, and 5 bases had no gene match. Source: CD4+ or CD8+ T cells sorted from blood, taken in a trial of the OX40 agonist ivuxolimab. The chain combines TRBV18 with TRBJ2-5; 8 nucleotides agree with TRBD2. The sequence was obtained from an adult with an advanced solid tumor such as melanoma, head and neck, liver or kidney cancer. DNA of the CDR3: TGTGCCAGCTCACCCGCGACTAGCGCGCAAGAGACCCAGTACTTC. This encodes CASSPATSAQETQYF.